This TCR beta chain was sequenced during a study of early T cells in non-severe SARS-CoV-2 infection. The V gene's germline CDR1 is MNHEY and CDR2 SMNVEV (reference sequence). J was trimmed by 4 bases and V by 7 bases; bases with no gene match: 9. CDR3 length: 14 amino acids. Unique molecular identifiers (one per individual cDNA molecule) were attached. TCRdb reprocessed the 5' RACE reads via MiXCR and lists one record per CDR3 protein. The sample has tens of thousands of distinct CDR3 sequences, more than 8.5% seen once; the top ten hold approximately 16%. Sample: whole blood. The sequence was collected from an adult who was a healthcare worker with PCR-confirmed SARS-CoV-2 infection or an uninfected control (not recorded which). This chain joins TRBV27 and TRBJ1-2, with 7 bases identical to TRBD1. CDR3 sequence: CASIFTTGSYGYTF. CDR3 bases: TGTGCCAGCATTTTTACGACAGGGAGCTATGGCTACACCTTC.